The clone carrying this TCR beta chain was observed a few times. The antigen remains undetermined. The data derive from a study of T cell responses to AZD1222 COVID-19 vaccine. Study conclusions and caveats: Just a handful of AZD1222 recipients tested seropositive at baseline.

CDR1 and CDR2 from the germline V gene are SGHRS and YFSETQ. The length of the CDR3 is 15 residues. Unmatched junction bases numbered 10, after V lost 4 bases and J lost 7 bases. Method: immunoSEQ multiplex PCR; TCRdb's copy keeps in-frame clones and lacks some. This table has 99,000 or so clones, roughly 88% appearing once. Sequencing used peripheral blood, obtained on day 0 of AZD1222 vaccination. This chain joins TRBV5-1 and TRBJ2-1, with 8 bases that match TRBD2. This clonotype was obtained from an adult in good health. The CDR3 region is CASSLFGRGGNEQFF. Here the CDR3 DNA reads TGCGCCAGCAGCCTTTTCGGGAGGGGAGGGAATGAGCAGTTCTTC.